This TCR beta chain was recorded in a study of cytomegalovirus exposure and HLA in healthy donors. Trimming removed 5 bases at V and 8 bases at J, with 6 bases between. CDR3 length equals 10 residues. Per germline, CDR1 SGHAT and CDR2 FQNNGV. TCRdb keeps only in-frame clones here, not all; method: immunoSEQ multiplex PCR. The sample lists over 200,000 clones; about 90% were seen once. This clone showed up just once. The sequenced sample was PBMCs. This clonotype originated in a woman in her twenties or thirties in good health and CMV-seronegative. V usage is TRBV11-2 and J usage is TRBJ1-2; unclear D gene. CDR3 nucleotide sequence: TGTGCCAGCAGCCCCGGGGGCTACACCTTC. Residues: CASSPGGYTF.